Below are 17 T cell receptor beta chains sequenced from a single sample in a study of blood T cell repertoires in COVID-19. Using immunoSEQ multiplex PCR, the repertoire was profiled, and TCRdb retains in-frame clones only, with some absent. The sample consists of about 170,000 clones, about four fifths of them appearing once. Source material: PBMCs or T cells enriched from blood (not recorded which). Source of these receptors: a woman between 45 and 65 years old in a cohort exposed to, infected with or recovered from COVID-19 (not recorded which).

The CDR3 DNA reads as TGTGCCAGCAGTCCCCCCGGGACAAAATACAATGAGCAGTTCTTC. Translating gives CASSPPGTKYNEQFF. The chain links TRBV28 to TRBJ2-1; tentative D call: TRBD1 (6 bases). Trimming left V 5 bases short and J 4 bases short, with 15 bases between. CDR3 length: 15 amino acids. Germline CDR1 and CDR2: MDHEN and SYDVKM.

This chain uses TRBV5-1 with TRBJ1-2, with 7 bases matching TRBD1. The CDR3 length is 14 residues. Per the germline V gene, CDR1 is SGHRS and CDR2 is YFSETQ. Trimming at V came to 4 bases and at J to 8 bases, leaving 11 bases not matched to a gene. CDR3 loop: CASSAETGSGGYTF. The DNA of the CDR3 is TGCGCCAGCAGCGCCGAGACAGGGTCGGGAGGCTACACCTTC. Variable domain in full (rest from reference TRBV5-1 and TRBJ1-2): KAGVTQTPRYLIKTRGQQVTLSCSPISGHRSVSWYQQTPGQGLQFLFEYFSETQRNKGNFPGRFSGRQFSNSRSEMNVSTLELGDSALYLCASSAETGSGGYTFGSGTRLTVV.

This chain joins TRBV19 and TRBJ2-1; the D is unclear. In germline, CDR1 is LNHDA, CDR2 SQIVND (reference sequence). CDR3 length equals 19 residues. Trimming shortened V by 9 bases and J by 4 bases, and 31 bases separated the two germline ends. CDR3 nucleotide sequence: TGTGCCAGCTCTCGAGCCATCTTAATTCTAGAGAACCCGTACAATGAGCAGTTCTTC. The encoded protein is CASSRAILILENPYNEQFF.

This clone appeared a single time. The V call is TRBV5-1, the J call TRBJ2-4, with 8 bases aligning to TRBD2. The V gene's germline CDR1 is SGHRS and CDR2 YFSETQ. The CDR3 spans 13 residues. The V and J ends lost 5 bases and 8 bases, in that order; junction bases with no gene match: 6. CDR3 amino acids: CASRSGGGDIQYF. The CDR3 DNA reads TGCGCCAGCAGGAGCGGGGGCGGTGACATTCAGTACTTC.

This chain joins TRBV6-5 and TRBJ2-3, with 7 bases lining up with TRBD2. The CDR3 is 15 residues long. V was pared by 6 bases and J by 2 bases, with 8 bases of the junction left unmatched. CDR1 and CDR2 (germline): MNHEY, SVGAGI. The CDR3 coding sequence is TGTGCCAGCAGCCGCGCTCGGGGGGTCACAGATACGCAGTATTTT. It codes for CASSRARGVTDTQYF.

The chain employs TRBV27 and TRBJ2-4; the D gene is possibly TRBD1 (6 bases). Germline CDR1 reads MNHEY; CDR2 reads SMNVEV (reference sequence). V lost 2 bases, J lost 2 bases, and 19 bases lay in between. This CDR3 has 18 amino acids. CDR3 in amino acids: CASSLGSIRGSPKNIQYF. In nucleotides, the CDR3 is TGTGCCAGCAGTTTAGGTAGTATCAGGGGTTCGCCCAAAAACATTCAGTACTTC.

The chain joins TRBV28 to TRBJ1-3, with 7 bases aligning to TRBD1. The length of the CDR3 is 15 residues. In germline, CDR1 is MDHEN, CDR2 SYDVKM. The trim removed 5 bases at V and 3 bases at J, leaving 7 bases unmatched. In DNA form, the CDR3 reads TGTGCCAGCAGTGCTTCACAGGGGCGTGGAAACACCATATATTTT. This codes for CASSASQGRGNTIYF.

The rearrangement joins TRBV27 to TRBJ1-1, with TRBD1 matching over 7 bases. Per germline, CDR1 MNHEY and CDR2 SMNVEV (reference sequence). V shed 6 bases, J shed 3 bases, and the junction held 7 bases outside the gene matches. This CDR3 has 14 amino acids. The CDR3 here is CASSLTDRDTEAFF. DNA of the CDR3: TGTGCCAGCAGCCTCACCGACAGGGACACTGAAGCTTTCTTT.

This clone was found once. The V and J genes are TRBV3-1 (or the pseudogene TRBV3-2) and TRBJ1-1, with unresolved D. The CDR3 consists of 16 residues. CDR1 and CDR2 (germline): LGHDT, YNNKEL (reference sequence). The V gene lost 7 bases and the J gene lost 5 bases, with 23 bases spanning the gap. The CDR3 region has the DNA TGTGCCAGCACCCCTATACCAGCGAGCGAAGAGACTGAAGCTTTCTTT. Encoded protein: CASTPIPASEETEAFF.

The chain employs TRBV6-5 and TRBJ2-7, with D possibly being TRBD1 (6 bases). V was shortened by 6 bases and J by 3 bases, with 12 bases between the two germline ends. In germline, CDR1 is MNHEY, CDR2 SVGAGI. The CDR3 covers 13 residues. CDR3 sequence: CASRDRNFYEQYF. In DNA form, the CDR3 reads TGTGCCAGCAGGGACAGAAACTTCTACGAGCAGTACTTC.

The chain recombines TRBV4-2 with TRBJ1-2; the D is unclear. V lost 3 bases, J lost 2 bases, and 13 bases lay in between. The CDR3 consists of 15 residues. Germline V CDR1 and CDR2: LGHNA, YNFKEQ. CDR3 amino acids: CASSHDPTLNYGYTF. DNA of the CDR3: TGTGCCAGCAGCCACGATCCGACACTCAACTATGGCTACACCTTC.

The chain joins TRBV5-5 to TRBJ2-5; tentatively, D is TRBD1 (5 bases). V was clipped by 0 bases and J by 5 bases, with 14 bases between them. Germline values: CDR1 SGHKS, CDR2 YYEKEE (reference sequence). The CDR3 consists of 15 residues. This CDR3 reads CASSLVSGALETQYF. The CDR3 bases are TGTGCCAGCAGCTTGGTGTCTGGGGCACTCGAGACCCAGTACTTC.

This chain joins TRBV7-2 and TRBJ1-6; D ambiguous. V was cut by 7 bases and J by 2 bases, with 21 bases left in between. The CDR3 is 18 amino acids. Germline values: CDR1 SGHTA, CDR2 FQGNSA. The CDR3 here is CASNSPPGRGTYNSPLHF. In DNA, the CDR3 is TGTGCCAGCAATTCTCCTCCGGGTCGCGGGACCTATAATTCACCCCTCCACTTT.

The V and J genes are TRBV6-5 and TRBJ2-1; unclear D gene. The CDR3 contains 16 residues. Trimming cost V 0 bases and J 0 bases, with 9 bases left between them. Germline loops: CDR1 MNHEY, CDR2 SVGAGI. The CDR3 DNA sequence: TGTGCCAGCAGTTACTCGATACTATACTCCTACAATGAGCAGTTCTTC. Amino acids: CASSYSILYSYNEQFF.

V and J are TRBV9 and TRBJ2-3, with 8 bases matching TRBD1. The CDR3 is made up of 16 amino acids. The ends lost 4 bases at V and 3 bases at J; junction bases unmatched: 10. Germline lookup yields CDR1 SGDLS and CDR2 YYNGEE. The CDR3 coding sequence is TGTGCCAGCAGCCACCCACAGGGGGTAGGGACAGATACGCAGTATTTT. This encodes CASSHPQGVGTDTQYF.

This rearrangement joins TRBV13 to TRBJ1-2; 8 nucleotides match TRBD1. This CDR3 has 16 amino acids. The germline CDR1 and CDR2 sequences are PRHDT and FYEKMQ (reference sequence). Trimming cost V 5 bases and J 4 bases; bases outside gene matches: 12. The CDR3 here is CASSPNLGQGGYGYTF. In DNA form, the CDR3 reads TGTGCCAGCAGCCCAAATCTTGGACAGGGAGGCTATGGCTACACCTTC.

The chain recombines TRBV15 with TRBJ2-7, with 10 bases that match TRBD2. CDR3 length: 16 amino acids. Germline CDR1 LNHNV, CDR2 YYDKDF (reference sequence). J was trimmed by 3 bases and V by 3 bases; bases with no gene match: 8. Here the CDR3 reads CATSRGSGGSFYEQYF. The CDR3 DNA is TGTGCCACCAGCAGGGGTAGCGGGGGGTCCTTCTACGAGCAGTACTTC. The full variable domain, its missing parts supplied by reference TRBV15 and TRBJ2-7, is DAMVIQNPRYQVTQFGKPVTLSCSQTLNHNVMYWYQQKSSQAPKLLFHYYDKDFNNEADTPDNFQSRRPNTSFCFLDIRSPGLGDTAMYLCATSRGSGGSFYEQYFGPGTRLTVT.